This T cell receptor (beta chain) came from a study of response to subunit inactivated influenza vaccine. Per germline, CDR1 MDHEN and CDR2 SYDVKM. V was cut by 1 base and J by 1 base, with 18 bases left in between. CDR3 length: 18 residues. TCRdb recomputed calls from the RT-PCR reads with MiXCR, one row per CDR3 protein. The repertoire holds 560,000 or so distinct CDR3 sequences, with 6% to 9% as singletons. The sample holds many counts of this clonotype. Here the sequenced sample was PBMCs from blood, taken less than 25 months after vaccination. This sequence joins TRBV28 and TRBJ2-3; D is ambiguous. This TCR was sampled from a man between 45 and 75 years old who received an inactivated influenza vaccine. CDR3 bases: TGTGCCAGCAGTTTATTGGGTGGTGGTCTGGTGGGCACAGATACGCAGTATTTT. This encodes CASSLLGGGLVGTDTQYF. Looking up the rest from reference TRBV28 and TRBJ2-3 gives the full variable domain: DVKVTQSSRYLVKRTGEKVFLECVQDMDHENMFWYRQDPGLGLRLIYFSYDVKMKEKGDIPEGYSVSREKKERFSLILESASTNQTSMYLCASSLLGGGLVGTDTQYFGPGTRLTVL.